The 27 T cell receptor beta chains presented below share a single source sample, sequenced in a study of spatial heterogeneity in lung cancer. In TCRdb, the 5' RACE reads were re-called with MiXCR into one record per CDR3 protein. The sample gives about 22,000 distinct CDR3 sequences, about 4.5% of which show up once; less than 35% is in the top ten. Time point of the sample: sample taken at primary tumor resection. No cells were sorted before sequencing. The whole RNA sequenced was extracted from tumor, nontumor lung or frozen PBMC. The source material was PBMCs, sampled at surgery. All receptors come from a male donor with early-stage non-small cell lung cancer.

This clonotype appeared a few times. The V gene is TRBV7-9, the J gene TRBJ1-6; no definite D call. The V and J ends lost 8 bases and 5 bases respectively, with 13 bases between them. This CDR3 is built from 14 residues. From germline, CDR1 is SEHNR and CDR2 FQNEAQ (reference sequence). This chain's CDR3 is CASRLDIDNSPLHF. The CDR3 DNA follows: TGTGCCAGCCGGCTCGATATAGATAATTCACCCCTCCACTTT.

This clonotype was seen repeatedly, ten times or more. This chain uses TRBV7-8 with TRBJ2-1, with D hard to call. The ends were cut back, 1 base at V and 2 bases at J, with 6 bases in the middle. The germline gives CDR1 SGHVS, CDR2 FQNEAQ. The CDR3 is 14 amino acids. Here the CDR3 reads CASSLGEPYNEQFF. The CDR3 DNA follows: TGTGCCAGCAGCTTAGGGGAACCCTACAATGAGCAGTTCTTC.

This clonotype was observed at least ten times. V usage is TRBV27 and J usage is TRBJ1-1; D call uncertain. In germline, CDR1 is MNHEY, CDR2 SMNVEV (reference sequence). The V end was cut by 0 bases, the J end by 0 bases, with 14 bases between. CDR3 length: 17 amino acids. For the CDR3, the DNA is TGTGCCAGCAGTTTATCGAGTCGGGGATGGATGAACACTGAAGCTTTCTTT. It is translated as CASSLSSRGWMNTEAFF.

This clonotype came up many times. This chain connects TRBV12-3 or TRBV12-4 to TRBJ2-3, with 14 positions matching TRBD2. This CDR3 has 15 amino acids. Trimming took 6 bases from V and 5 from J; bases not matched to a gene: 4. The CDR3 region is CASSSGLAGEDTQYF. CDR3 in DNA: TGTGCCAGCAGCTCGGGACTAGCGGGAGAAGATACGCAGTATTTT.

This clonotype was seen ten or more times. The chain couples TRBV28 to TRBJ1-6, with D possibly matching TRBD1 (6 bases). This CDR3 spans 17 amino acids. V shed 7 bases and J shed 7 bases, with 23 bases lying between them. The V gene's germline CDR1 is MDHEN and CDR2 SYDVKM. Written as DNA, the CDR3 is TGTGCCAGCATAGGTTTACATTACCGGACAGTCAATTCACCCCTCCACTTT. This translates into CASIGLHYRTVNSPLHF.

This clonotype was counted many times. V gene TRBV30 combines with J gene TRBJ2-7; D is unresolved. CDR3 length: 12 residues. Germline lookup yields CDR1 GTSNPN and CDR2 SVGIG (reference sequence). The V end was cut by 4 bases, the J end by 2 bases, with 9 bases between. CDR3 coding DNA: TGTGCCTGGAACACGTATACCTACGAGCAGTACTTC. The encoded protein is CAWNTYTYEQYF.

This clonotype was counted ten times or more. The chain carries TRBV5-8 and TRBJ1-5, with D unclear. The CDR3 runs to 16 residues. In germline, CDR1 is SGHTS, CDR2 YDEGEE. Trimming stripped 5 bases from V and 0 bases from J, with 15 bases between. CDR3 sequence: CASSPPRGLSNQPQHF. CDR3 DNA: TGTGCCAGCAGTCCGCCCAGAGGGCTTAGCAATCAGCCCCAGCATTTT.

The chain uses TRBV6-2 or TRBV6-3 and TRBJ1-2; 7 bases line up with TRBD1. CDR3 size: 15 residues. In germline, CDR1 is MNHEY, CDR2 SVGEGT. V gave up 5 bases and J gave up 9 bases; unmatched junction bases: 15. The CDR3 bases are TGTGCCAGCAGTGACCCTCCGGGACAGAGAATGCGCTACACCTTC. Translating gives CASSDPPGQRMRYTF.

This clonotype was seen ten or more times. The chain uses TRBV11-2 and TRBJ2-1; unclear D gene. Germline CDR1 and CDR2: SGHAT and FQNNGV. The V and J ends lost 1 base and 2 bases respectively, with 6 bases between them. The CDR3 has 14 amino acids. The CDR3 region has the DNA TGTGCCAGCAGCTTAGTAACAGCCTACAATGAGCAGTTCTTC. Translated: CASSLVTAYNEQFF.

This clonotype was seen many times. At one of its ends the junction is not consistent with the germline gene, which may arise from a read error. This chain links TRBV12-3 or TRBV12-4 with TRBJ1-2; D perhaps matches TRBD1 (5 bases). The CDR3 has 12 residues. The CDR3 bases are TGTGCCAGCAGCTTAGGGAGGGGCGGCTACACCTTC. Its protein is CASSLGRGGYTF.

This clonotype was seen more than once but under ten times. This chain connects TRBV2 to TRBJ1-4; 8 nucleotides agree with TRBD1. Germline V gene lookup returns CDR1 SNHLY and CDR2 FYNNEI. There are 14 residues in the CDR3. V shed 4 bases, J shed 5 bases, and the junction held 3 bases outside the gene matches. The CDR3 nucleotides are TGTGCCAGCAGTGGAGGGACAGGAAATGAAAAACTGTTTTTT. It yields the protein CASSGGTGNEKLFF.

Many counts were recorded for this clonotype. V is TRBV11-2 and J is TRBJ2-3, with TRBD2 matching 15 bases. The CDR3 runs to 18 residues. V was clipped by 5 bases and J by 0 bases; unmatched bases: 6. Germline V gene sequence: CDR1 SGHAT, CDR2 FQNNGV. CDR3 protein: CASSLGTSGGRSTDTQYF. CDR3 DNA sequence: TGTGCCAGCAGCCTCGGGACTAGCGGGGGGCGGAGCACAGATACGCAGTATTTT.

This clonotype was detected many times. Here the CDR3 DNA reads TGTGCCAGCAGCAGACAGGGGAACACTGAAGCTTTCTTT. Its protein is CASSRQGNTEAFF. The chain is built from TRBV7-8 and TRBJ1-1; 7 positions agree with TRBD1. In germline, CDR1 is SGHVS, CDR2 FQNEAQ. The CDR3 has 13 amino acids. V was clipped by 5 bases and J by 1 base; unmatched bases: 1.

The chain has TRBV27 and TRBJ1-1; D unresolved. Germline assignment: CDR1 MNHEY and CDR2 SMNVEV (reference sequence). The V and J ends lost 2 bases and 1 base respectively, with 5 bases between them. This CDR3 is built from 13 residues. The CDR3, as DNA: TGTGCCAGCAGTTTACCTGGGAACACTGAAGCTTTCTTT. Amino acids: CASSLPGNTEAFF.

This clonotype was seen many times. In DNA form, the CDR3 reads TGTGCCAGCAGTCCCGGGACTGATCTTGCCACTGGCTACACCTTC. It encodes CASSPGTDLATGYTF. The chain carries TRBV12-3 or TRBV12-4 and TRBJ1-2, with a tentative D call TRBD1 (5 bases). The V end was cut by 5 bases, the J end by 7 bases, with 20 bases between. The CDR3 sequence is 15 residues long.

Comment on this clonotype: A read error may be the cause here, since a much bigger clone is one base away. This chain links TRBV3-1 with TRBJ2-3; 8 bases are shared with TRBD2. From germline, CDR1 is LGHDT and CDR2 YNNKEL (reference sequence). The CDR3 contains 15 residues. V shed 4 bases, J shed 4 bases, and the junction held 7 bases outside the gene matches. The CDR3 DNA reads TGTGCCAGCAGCCCCTCCGGACTAGCAGCAGATACGCAGTATTTT. This codes for CASSPSGLAADTQYF.

This clonotype occurred a few times. The chain couples TRBV3-1 to TRBJ2-3; perhaps TRBD1 as D (6 bases). Trimming shortened V by 4 bases and J by 1 base, and 15 bases separated the two germline ends. The CDR3 is 16 residues long. Germline CDR1 LGHDT, CDR2 YNNKEL (reference sequence). As DNA, the CDR3 is TGTGCCAGCAGCCCTTTGACTTCAGGGGGCACAGATACGCAGTATTTT. Translating it yields CASSPLTSGGTDTQYF.

There are many counts of this clonotype. The chain links TRBV20-1 to TRBJ2-7, with a tentative D call TRBD2 (6 bases). The CDR3 runs 16 residues. V shed 6 bases and J shed 1 base, with 22 bases lying between them. Germline CDR1 and CDR2: DFQATT and SNEGSKA (reference sequence). In DNA form, the CDR3 reads TGCAGTGCCCCTATCCCTAGCGCGTCCTTGTCCTACGAGCAGTACTTC. Its protein product is CSAPIPSASLSYEQYF.

A word on this clonotype: A much larger clone sits a single nucleotide away, making a read error possible. This rearrangement joins TRBV7-7 to TRBJ2-3, with D maybe TRBD1 (6 bases). Germline V lookup: CDR1 SSHAT, CDR2 FNYEAQ (reference sequence). The CDR3 length is 15 residues. The CDR3: CASSQGLAGTDTQYF. CDR3 DNA: TGTGCTAGCAGCCAGGGGCTAGCTGGCACAGATACGCAGTATTTT.

About this clonotype itself: A much larger clone lies a single base off, so this may be a read error. The chain is built from TRBV11-2 and TRBJ2-4, with 7 bases that match TRBD2. The CDR3 contains 14 residues. Germline V gene data show CDR1 as SGHAT and CDR2 as FQNNGV. The CDR3 nucleotides are TGTGCCAGCAGCTTGAGGGAGGGATTAAACATTCAGCACTTC. Its protein product is CASSLREGLNIQHF.

For the CDR3, the DNA is TGTGCCAGCAGCGTTAGTATAAGGGGGATTAACTATGGCTACACCTTC. Translating gives CASSVSIRGINYGYTF. The chain couples TRBV9 to TRBJ1-2; D might be TRBD1 (6 bases). V lost 2 bases and J 1 base, leaving 15 bases between the germline ends. Germline assignment: CDR1 SGDLS and CDR2 YYNGEE. The CDR3 totals 16 residues.

The CDR3 loop reads CASSLRQGGGETQYF. The CDR3 DNA sequence: TGTGCCAGCAGCTTACGACAGGGAGGGGGAGAGACCCAGTACTTC. The chain joins TRBV14 to TRBJ2-5; D possibly uses TRBD1 or TRBD2 (7 bases each). Germline V gives CDR1 SGHDN, CDR2 FVKESK. V dropped 5 bases and J dropped 4 bases, with 17 bases sitting between them. This CDR3 spans 15 amino acids.

The chain employs TRBV7-2 and TRBJ2-1; unclear D gene. There are 12 residues in the CDR3. Trimming removed 5 bases at V and 2 bases at J, with 4 bases between. CDR1 and CDR2 (germline): SGHTA, FQGNSA. CDR3 sequence reads: CASSRTYNEQFF. The CDR3, as DNA: TGTGCCAGCAGCCGAACCTACAATGAGCAGTTCTTC.

This clonotype was seen at least ten times. V and J are TRBV19 and TRBJ1-2; D call uncertain. The V gene lost 10 bases and the J gene lost 3 bases, with 21 bases spanning the gap. The germline gives CDR1 LNHDA, CDR2 SQIVND (reference sequence). This CDR3 has 15 residues. CDR3 bases: TGTGCCACCCACCGCGGAGGCAAACGCGACTATGGCTACACCTTC. As protein: CATHRGGKRDYGYTF.

This clonotype appeared many times. The rearrangement links TRBV28 to TRBJ2-7, with no clear D. The germline V gene has CDR1 MDHEN and CDR2 SYDVKM. The CDR3 is made up of 11 amino acids. Trimming left V 3 bases short and J 0 bases short, with 0 bases between. CDR3 loop: CASSFSYEQYF. The CDR3 DNA is TGTGCCAGCAGTTTCTCCTACGAGCAGTACTTC.

This clonotype was observed many times. This sequence joins TRBV15 and TRBJ2-7; 8 bases map to TRBD1. In germline, CDR1 is LNHNV, CDR2 YYDKDF (reference sequence). J was trimmed by 4 bases and V by 0 bases; bases with no gene match: 5. The length of the CDR3 is 15 residues. This CDR3 reads CATSRDKGTGYEQYF. CDR3 DNA sequence: TGTGCCACCAGCAGAGATAAAGGGACAGGATACGAGCAGTACTTC.

The sample holds many counts of this clonotype. The chain uses TRBV12-3 or TRBV12-4 and TRBJ1-2; D unclear. CDR3 length: 13 amino acids. V was shortened by 4 bases and J by 6 bases, with 12 bases between the two germline ends. The CDR3 DNA is TGTGCCAGCAGTTCAACCGGATTGAATGGCTACACCTTC. The encoded protein is CASSSTGLNGYTF.